Each of the 31 T cell receptor beta chains below was sequenced from the same sample in a study of T cells in Graves' hyperthyroidism and ophthalmopathy. From RNA transcripts, TCR beta CDR3 regions were amplified. An initial round of RT-PCR targeting the TCR CDR3 relied on the HTBI primer set. TCRdb analysed the multiplex PCR reads with MiXCR anew, one entry per CDR3 protein. Here the sample spans 300,000 to 450,000 distinct CDR3 sequences, about 12% being singletons. Sample: blood. Receptors originate from a woman younger than 35 with Graves' hyperthyroidism.

The table lists this clonotype with many counts. The V gene is TRBV27, the J gene TRBJ1-1; 9 bases agree with TRBD1. J gave up 6 bases and V 3 bases, and 17 bases lay outside the gene matches. In germline, CDR1 is MNHEY, CDR2 SMNVEV (reference sequence). The CDR3 runs to 18 residues. The CDR3 DNA reads TGTGCCAGCAGTTTCCTACGAGGGACAGGGCGTGAATGGGCTGAAGCTTTCTTT. Encoded protein: CASSFLRGTGREWAEAFF.

This clonotype was seen repeatedly, ten times or more. This chain uses TRBV11-1 with TRBJ1-1, with D unresolved. Trimming took off 8 bases at V and 0 bases at J, with 10 bases between the two ends. CDR1 is SGHAT and CDR2 is FQDESV in the germline V gene (reference sequence). The CDR3 loop spans 13 amino acids. This CDR3 is CASAQTLNTEAFF. The CDR3, as DNA: TGTGCCAGCGCTCAGACATTGAACACTGAAGCTTTCTTT.

In its sample, this clonotype was seen many times. V gene TRBV12-3 or TRBV12-4 combines with J gene TRBJ2-1, with D perhaps matching TRBD1 (6 bases). This CDR3 spans 13 amino acids. The germline V and J ends were trimmed by 2 bases and 10 bases, with 12 bases remaining between them. CDR3 loop: CASSLLGAREQFF. In nucleotides, the CDR3 is TGTGCCAGCAGTTTATTGGGGGCGAGAGAGCAGTTCTTC.

The gene calls are TRBV5-6 and TRBJ1-1, with D unclear. Looked up from germline, CDR1 is SGHDT and CDR2 is YYEEEE. The germline V and J ends were trimmed by 2 bases and 0 bases, with 8 bases remaining between them. The CDR3 runs 14 residues. In DNA, the CDR3 is TGTGCCAGCAGCTTTGGGTACATGAACACTGAAGCTTTCTTT. It is translated as CASSFGYMNTEAFF.

There are many counts of this clonotype. The CDR3 DNA is TGTGCCAGCAGTTTAGGAGGGGGCGCGACAGATACGCAGTATTTT. Protein product: CASSLGGGATDTQYF. This chain joins TRBV12-3 or TRBV12-4 and TRBJ2-3; TRBD1 matches at 7 bases. The CDR3 runs 15 residues. After removal of 1 base from V and 3 bases from J, the junction contained 4 bases not matched to a gene.

The chain couples TRBV5-1 to TRBJ1-2; 7 bases are a match to TRBD1. Germline assignment: CDR1 SGHRS and CDR2 YFSETQ. The CDR3 runs to 17 residues. With V trimmed by 0 bases and J by 4 bases, 12 bases remained unmatched. The CDR3 DNA reads as TGCGCCAGCAGCTTGGCCTCTCGGACAGGCCAACCCTATGGCTACACCTTC. It translates to CASSLASRTGQPYGYTF.

The sample holds many counts of this clonotype. This chain uses TRBV18 with TRBJ1-1; D is possibly TRBD1 (5 bases). There are 16 residues in the CDR3. The V and J ends lost 3 bases and 0 bases respectively, with 14 bases between them. The germline V gene encodes CDR1 KGHSH and CDR2 LQKENI. The CDR3 is CASSPTVSGMNTEAFF. In DNA form, the CDR3 reads TGTGCCAGCTCACCGACAGTTAGCGGAATGAACACTGAAGCTTTCTTT.

This clonotype came up many times. The chain carries TRBV27 and TRBJ1-1; unclear D gene. Germline CDR1 MNHEY, CDR2 SMNVEV (reference sequence). CDR3 size: 14 residues. The V gene lost 5 bases and the J gene lost 3 bases, with 13 bases spanning the gap. The DNA for the CDR3 is TGTGCCAGCAGTAGAGCTGGGTTGCACACTGAAGCTTTCTTT. This encodes CASSRAGLHTEAFF.

The chain carries TRBV29-1 and TRBJ2-7; 7 positions agree with TRBD1. The CDR3 has 12 residues. CDR1 and CDR2 (germline): SQVTM, ANQGSEA. The V and J ends lost 6 bases and 3 bases, in that order; junction bases with no gene match: 5. CDR3: CSVRQGVYEQYF. The CDR3 bases are TGCAGCGTCCGACAGGGAGTCTACGAGCAGTACTTC.

The sample holds many counts of this clonotype. V usage is TRBV6-6 and J usage is TRBJ1-3; D not certain. Germline CDR1 reads MNHNY; CDR2 reads SVGAGI (reference sequence). The CDR3 length is 14 residues. V lost 2 bases, J lost 1 base, and 6 bases lay in between. The CDR3 loop is CASSYGESGNTIYF. The CDR3 DNA follows: TGTGCCAGCAGTTACGGAGAGTCTGGAAACACCATATATTTT.

This clonotype has more than one count but fewer than ten. A read error may be the cause here, since a much bigger clone is one base away. In DNA form, the CDR3 reads TGTGCCAGCAGCTCCGGGACAGTACAAGAGGCCCAGTACTTC. Protein sequence: CASSSGTVQEAQYF. The chain carries TRBV7-9 and TRBJ2-5; 7 positions agree with TRBD1. The V gene's germline CDR1 is SEHNR and CDR2 FQNEAQ (reference sequence). This CDR3 is 14 amino acids long.

In this sample, this clonotype turned up a few times. This chain uses TRBV5-1 with TRBJ2-1; maybe TRBD1 (6 bases). V dropped 4 bases and J dropped 10 bases, with 18 bases sitting between them. CDR3 length equals 14 residues. Looked up from germline, CDR1 is SGHRS and CDR2 is YFSETQ. The CDR3 is CASSLETIQGEQFF. The CDR3 DNA is TGCGCCAGCAGCCTGGAGACTATCCAGGGGGAGCAGTTCTTC.

The chain employs TRBV7-3 and TRBJ1-4; a possible D gene is TRBD1 (5 bases). Looked up from germline, CDR1 is SGHTA and CDR2 is FQGTGA. CDR3 length: 15 amino acids. Trimming took 4 bases from V and 5 from J, leaving 14 bases between them. CDR3 residues: CASSSSGGGNEKLFF. In nucleotides, the CDR3 is TGTGCCAGCAGCTCCTCCGGGGGGGGGAATGAAAAACTGTTTTTT.

The chain is built from TRBV10-3 and TRBJ1-3; D is ambiguous. Germline lookup yields CDR1 ENHRY and CDR2 SYGVKD. CDR3 length: 12 residues. V was trimmed by 8 bases and J by 5 bases, leaving 10 bases between them. The CDR3 sequence is CAIEGGRNTIYF. For the CDR3, the DNA is TGTGCCATCGAAGGCGGCCGAAACACCATATATTTT.

This clonotype appeared many times. V and J are TRBV12-3 or TRBV12-4 and TRBJ1-2, with a possible D match to TRBD1 (6 bases). The CDR3 extends over 16 amino acids. Trimming shortened V by 5 bases and J by 2 bases, and 18 bases separated the two germline ends. CDR3: CASSLSQGRENYGYTF. The CDR3 nucleotides read TGTGCCAGCAGTCTATCCCAGGGGCGAGAAAACTATGGCTACACCTTC.

There are many counts of this clonotype. The chain is built from TRBV20-1 and TRBJ2-1; TRBD2 matches at 8 bases. With 5 bases clipped from V and 0 bases from J, the junction kept 9 bases outside the gene matches. The CDR3 consists of 16 residues. In germline, CDR1 is DFQATT, CDR2 SNEGSKA (reference sequence). The chain's CDR3 is CSAVERGTFSYNEQFF. The CDR3 bases are TGCAGTGCTGTGGAGCGGGGGACATTCTCCTACAATGAGCAGTTCTTC.

This clonotype was seen many times. The rearrangement links TRBV4-2 to TRBJ1-5; D gene ambiguous. The CDR3 consists of 16 residues. CDR1 LGHNA and CDR2 YNFKEQ come from the germline V gene. Trimming pared 1 base from V and 3 bases from J, leaving 13 bases between. CDR3 nucleotides: TGTGCCAGCAGCCAAGCCACACCCGACTCCAATCAGCCCCAGCATTTT. Its protein is CASSQATPDSNQPQHF.

This clonotype was counted a few times. The rearrangement links TRBV20-1 to TRBJ2-1; D call uncertain. This CDR3 comprises 13 residues. Trimming shortened V by 6 bases and J by 0 bases, and 9 bases separated the two germline ends. The germline V gene encodes CDR1 DFQATT and CDR2 SNEGSKA (reference sequence). The CDR3 nucleotides are TGCAGTGCAGAGACCCGCTCCTACAATGAGCAGTTCTTC. As protein: CSAETRSYNEQFF.

Many counts were recorded for this clonotype. The chain combines TRBV12-3 or TRBV12-4 with TRBJ2-3; D might be TRBD2 (5 bases). This CDR3 has 16 amino acids. The V end was cut by 3 bases, the J end by 5 bases, with 18 bases between. This CDR3 reads CASSLERLGARDTQYF. In DNA form, the CDR3 reads TGTGCCAGCAGTTTGGAGCGGTTGGGCGCCCGAGATACGCAGTATTTT.

A note on this clonotype: With a much larger clone just one base away, this may be a read error. This CDR3 reads CASSIGYEEAWGLNEQLF. For the CDR3, the DNA is TGTGCCAGTAGTATAGGGTACGAAGAGGCGTGGGGGCTGAATGAGCAGCTCTTC. The chain employs TRBV19 and TRBJ2-1; D perhaps matches TRBD1 (6 bases). The germline V gene has CDR1 LNHDA and CDR2 SQIVND (reference sequence). The CDR3 is 18 amino acids.

This clonotype was counted a single time. V is TRBV7-2 and J is TRBJ1-3; TRBD1 aligns across 7 bases. The CDR3 runs to 16 residues. Germline CDR1 is SGHTA and CDR2 is FQGNSA. The V gene end was trimmed by 1 base and the J gene end by 3 bases; junction bases not matched to a gene: 6. This CDR3 reads CASSLGYRGGGNTIYF. CDR3 coding DNA: TGTGCCAGCAGCTTAGGATACAGGGGCGGTGGAAACACCATATATTTT.

This clonotype was counted at least ten times. The rearrangement links TRBV28 to TRBJ1-6, with D possibly TRBD1 on 5 matching bases. The CDR3 spans 15 residues. V was clipped by 4 bases and J by 9 bases, with 16 bases between them. Germline CDR1 MDHEN, CDR2 SYDVKM. The CDR3 DNA is TGTGCCAGCAGTTCCGGGACCTCGGGTGTTTCACCCCTCCACTTT. It yields the protein CASSSGTSGVSPLHF.

Ten or more counts support this clonotype. J is TRBJ1-5 and V is TRBV7-2, with no clear D. The CDR3 consists of 12 residues. The V end was cut by 5 bases, the J end by 7 bases, with 9 bases between. The germline V gene has CDR1 SGHTA and CDR2 FQGNSA. CDR3 bases: TGTGCCAGCAGCACGGGGTCCCAGCCCCAGCATTTT. This translates into CASSTGSQPQHF.

This clonotype has only a few counts. The rearrangement joins TRBV9 to TRBJ2-1; D might be TRBD2 (6 bases). The germline V and J ends were trimmed by 0 bases and 7 bases, with 14 bases remaining between them. Germline lookup yields CDR1 SGDLS and CDR2 YYNGEE. The CDR3 has 15 residues. The CDR3 is CASSVGTSTRNEQFF. CDR3 nucleotides: TGTGCCAGCAGCGTAGGTACTAGCACTAGGAATGAGCAGTTCTTC.

This clonotype turned up a few times. This rearrangement joins TRBV3-1 to TRBJ1-3; 12 bases are a match to TRBD1. Germline CDR1 reads LGHDT; CDR2 reads YNNKEL (reference sequence). J gave up 4 bases and V 4 bases, and 2 bases lay outside the gene matches. CDR3 length: 15 residues. CDR3 nucleotides: TGTGCCAGCAGCCCTGGGACAGGGGGCGGAAACACCATATATTTT. Its translation is CASSPGTGGGNTIYF.

This clonotype was observed many times. This chain links TRBV15 with TRBJ2-3; tentative D call: TRBD2 (6 bases). V was shortened by 0 bases and J by 1 base, with 14 bases between the two germline ends. The CDR3 extends over 17 amino acids. Looked up from germline, CDR1 is LNHNV and CDR2 is YYDKDF (reference sequence). The CDR3 DNA is TGTGCCACCAGCAGAGATCATTTGGGAGGTGGCACAGATACGCAGTATTTT. This gives the protein CATSRDHLGGGTDTQYF.

Worth noting for this clonotype: It may be a read error: a sequence one base away is much more abundant. The chain is built from TRBV11-2 and TRBJ2-1; TRBD1 is a possible D gene (5 bases). The germline CDR1 and CDR2 sequences are SGHAT and FQNNGV. The CDR3 has 14 residues. Trimming removed 1 base from V and 8 bases from J, with 12 bases in between. As DNA, the CDR3 is TGTGCCAGCAGCTTAGGTGGCGGCAGGGATGAGCAGTTCTTC. This gives the protein CASSLGGGRDEQFF. Drawing the rest from reference TRBV11-2 and TRBJ2-1, the complete variable domain is EAGVAQSPRYKIIEKRQSVAFWCNPISGHATLYWYQQILGQGPKLLIQFQNNGVVDDSQLPKDRFSAERLKGVDSTLKIQPAKLEDSAVYLCASSLGGGRDEQFFGPGTRLTVL.

This clonotype has ten or more counts. V is TRBV5-6 and J is TRBJ1-1; D possibly corresponds to TRBD1 (6 bases). The CDR3 extends over 15 amino acids. Germline-derived CDR1 and CDR2 are SGHDT and YYEEEE. V lost 0 bases to trimming and J lost 1 base, with 10 bases between them. Here the CDR3 reads CASSLGGLRNTEAFF. DNA for the CDR3: TGTGCCAGCAGCTTGGGGGGGCTCAGGAACACTGAAGCTTTCTTT.

The V call is TRBV6-2 or TRBV6-3, the J call TRBJ1-6, with 9 nucleotides matching TRBD1. This CDR3 is built from 18 residues. CDR1 MNHEY and CDR2 SVGEGT come from the germline V gene. V lost 7 bases and J lost 7; bases outside the gene matches: 17. The CDR3 loop reads CASKLDRGGLIMNSPLHF. The DNA for the CDR3 is TGTGCCAGCAAGCTGGACAGGGGCGGGCTTATAATGAATTCACCCCTCCACTTT.

This clonotype was detected many times. The genes are TRBV20-1 and TRBJ2-1; D remains ambiguous. CDR3 length: 15 residues. Trimming took 0 bases from V and 8 from J, leaving 17 bases between them. Looked up from germline, CDR1 is DFQATT and CDR2 is SNEGSKA (reference sequence). The CDR3 DNA reads TGCAGTGCTAGAGATTCACGGCGAGTGGGCGATGAGCAGTTCTTC. As protein: CSARDSRRVGDEQFF.

This clonotype was picked up many times. The chain employs TRBV5-1 and TRBJ2-2, with TRBD1 as a possible D gene (7 bases). This CDR3 is 17 amino acids long. Germline CDR1 SGHRS, CDR2 YFSETQ. Trimming left V 7 bases short and J 0 bases short, with 19 bases between. The CDR3 spells CASRWWGDSANTGELFF. CDR3 nucleotides: TGCGCCAGCCGCTGGTGGGGGGACAGCGCGAACACCGGGGAGCTGTTTTTT.